The entry that follows covers one T cell receptor (beta chain) sequence. Its antigen is not known. RNA was extracted from bulk tissue without any cell sorting. The library came from three nested PCR rounds adapted from ARM-PCR protocols. TCRdb called the multiplex PCR reads again in MiXCR, with one record for every CDR3 protein. This repertoire shows fewer than 120,000 distinct CDR3 sequences, over 70% found once; its top ten account for approximately 22%. This entry comes from a study of tumor and adjacent non-tumor tissue in lung cancer. Study at large: The cohort had approximately 13 adenocarcinoma, a couple of squamous cell and 1 small cell patients.

The V end lost 2 bases, the J end lost 1 base, and 12 bases lay between the germline ends. Germline V gives CDR1 DFQATT, CDR2 SNEGSKA (reference sequence). The CDR3 consists of 15 residues. The study, taken as a whole, reports: Significantly higher TCR diversity was found in tumor than normal lung. Tumor repertoires had a smaller top 100 clone share than normal lung.

The TCR sequence derives from a man between 65 and 85 years old with non-small cell lung cancer. The V gene is TRBV20-1, the J gene TRBJ2-4, with TRBD1 as a possible D gene (6 bases). The specimen sequenced was lung tumor tissue. CDR3 coding DNA: TGCAGTGCTAGACCCCCCCAGGGGGCCAAAAACATTCAGTACTTC. Protein: CSARPPQGAKNIQYF.